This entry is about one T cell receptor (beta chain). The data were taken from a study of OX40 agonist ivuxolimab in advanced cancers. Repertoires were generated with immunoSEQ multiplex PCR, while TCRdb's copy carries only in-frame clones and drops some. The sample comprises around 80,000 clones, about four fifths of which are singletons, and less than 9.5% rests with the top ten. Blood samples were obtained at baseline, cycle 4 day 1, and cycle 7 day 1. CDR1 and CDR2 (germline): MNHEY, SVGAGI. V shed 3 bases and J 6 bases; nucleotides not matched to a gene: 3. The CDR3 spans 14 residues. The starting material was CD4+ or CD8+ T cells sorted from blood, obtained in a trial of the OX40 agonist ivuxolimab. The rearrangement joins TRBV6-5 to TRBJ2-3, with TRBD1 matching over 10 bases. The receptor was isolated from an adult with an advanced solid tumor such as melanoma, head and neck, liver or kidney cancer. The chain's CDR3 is CASSYGTGVDTQYF. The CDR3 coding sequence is TGTGCCAGCAGTTATGGGACAGGGGTCGATACGCAGTATTTT.